These 29 T cell receptor beta chains were sequenced from one sample in a study of T cell repertoires in cytomegalovirus infection. Via MiXCR, TCRdb re-called the reads, giving one row per CDR3 protein. Of 740,000 or so distinct CDR3 sequences listed, approximately 40% were seen once; the top ten hold roughly 2.9%. The sample comprised PBMCs. The receptors stem from a human donor in good health (CMV status not recorded). Some clones in this sample may be carry-over from other donors' samples.

V gene TRBV29-1 combines with J gene TRBJ1-3; no clear D gene. From germline, CDR1 is SQVTM and CDR2 ANQGSEA. V was shortened by 4 bases and J by 4 bases, with 11 bases between the two germline ends. There are 13 residues in the CDR3. CDR3: CSVGAGGGNTIYF. The DNA of the CDR3 is TGCAGCGTTGGCGCGGGTGGAGGAAACACCATATATTTT.

The CDR3 DNA follows: TGTGCCAGCAGAGGGACGCTGGCTCAGCCCCAGCATTTT. Translating it yields CASRGTLAQPQHF. The chain recombines TRBV6-1 with TRBJ1-5, with a possible D match to TRBD1 (5 bases). The CDR3 consists of 13 residues. The V end was cut by 6 bases, the J end by 6 bases, with 12 bases between. Per the germline V gene, CDR1 is MNHNS and CDR2 is SASEGT.

The rearrangement joins TRBV5-1 to TRBJ2-5; 10 bases align to TRBD1. The V gene end was trimmed by 0 bases and the J gene end by 6 bases; junction bases not matched to a gene: 5. This CDR3 region has 15 residues. The germline gives CDR1 SGHRS, CDR2 YFSETQ. The CDR3 spells CASSLAGTGVQTQYF. The CDR3 coding sequence is TGCGCCAGCAGCTTGGCTGGGACAGGGGTGCAGACCCAGTACTTC.

This chain links TRBV28 with TRBJ1-2, with D perhaps TRBD1 (6 bases). CDR1 and CDR2 from the germline V gene are MDHEN and SYDVKM. Trimming stripped 6 bases from V and 6 bases from J, with 14 bases between. The CDR3 contains 13 residues. The CDR3 nucleotides read TGTGCCAGCAGCGTCAACAGGGCCCATGGCTACACCTTC. This translates into CASSVNRAHGYTF.

The chain uses TRBV7-4 and TRBJ1-4; a possible D gene is TRBD1 (6 bases). Deletions cut 6 bases from V and 7 bases from J, with 24 bases between. The CDR3 has 17 amino acids. CDR1 SGHVT and CDR2 SQSDAQ come from the germline V gene. The CDR3 bases are TGTGCCAGCAGTCCAAGAGCCAGGGGTGATGGAGGTGAAAAACTGTTTTTT. Protein: CASSPRARGDGGEKLFF.

The J gene is TRBJ2-2, the V gene TRBV6-2 or TRBV6-3, with TRBD1 as a possible D gene (6 bases). Germline lookup yields CDR1 MNHEY and CDR2 SVGEGT. The CDR3 covers 16 residues. V shed 2 bases and J shed 3 bases, with 13 bases lying between them. Here the CDR3 DNA reads TGTGCCAGCAGTTACCTTGGACAGATTCACACCGGGGAGCTGTTTTTT. Translating it yields CASSYLGQIHTGELFF.

This chain connects TRBV12-3 or TRBV12-4 to TRBJ1-1; D uncertain. The CDR3 is 13 amino acids. The V end lost 2 bases, the J end lost 3 bases, and 7 bases lay between the germline ends. The CDR3 sequence is CASSLLLDTEAFF. The CDR3 nucleotides read TGTGCCAGCAGTTTACTGCTGGACACTGAAGCTTTCTTT.

The V and J genes are TRBV28 and TRBJ2-7; D gene ambiguous. The CDR3 length is 14 residues. CDR1 MDHEN and CDR2 SYDVKM come from the germline V gene. V lost 2 bases and J 2 bases, leaving 10 bases between the germline ends. The CDR3 loop reads CASSLGGPAYEQYF. DNA for the CDR3: TGTGCCAGCAGTTTAGGCGGACCCGCCTACGAGCAGTACTTC.

The J gene is TRBJ2-1, the V gene TRBV7-2; D not certain. The CDR3 has 15 amino acids. V lost 6 bases and J 2 bases, leaving 14 bases between the germline ends. CDR1 is SGHTA, CDR2 FQGNSA, per germline. This CDR3 is CASRPGSATYNEQFF. CDR3 nucleotide sequence: TGTGCCAGCAGGCCAGGCTCCGCTACCTACAATGAGCAGTTCTTC.

Comment on this clonotype: Given the absence of the conserved phenylalanine or tryptophan at the CDR3 end, a read error is likely. The chain combines TRBV28 with TRBJ1-1; D gene ambiguous. CDR1 is MDHEN and CDR2 is SYDVKM in the germline V gene. Deletions cut 4 bases from V and 5 bases from J, with 17 bases between. This CDR3 region has 15 residues. CDR3 coding DNA: TGTGCCAGCAGTTCCACCCGGGGATTGGGAACTGAAGCTTTCTTG. This sequence encodes CASSSTRGLGTEAFL.

This chain joins TRBV5-1 and TRBJ2-2; 7 bases are shared with TRBD1. V shed 5 bases, J shed 1 base, and the junction held 5 bases outside the gene matches. The CDR3 is 15 amino acids. CDR1 is SGHRS, CDR2 YFSETQ, per germline. The CDR3 region is CASRPDRKNTGELFF. The CDR3 DNA reads as TGCGCCAGCAGGCCGGACAGGAAGAACACCGGGGAGCTGTTTTTT.

This chain links TRBV28 with TRBJ1-2; no clear D. This CDR3 spans 13 amino acids. Germline CDR1 and CDR2: MDHEN and SYDVKM. V shed 7 bases and J shed 8 bases, with 17 bases lying between them. The CDR3 bases are TGTGCCAGCATTAACCCTGTCGGGCGCGGCTACACCTTC. This encodes CASINPVGRGYTF.

This clonotype appeared a few times. The chain combines TRBV24-1 with TRBJ1-5, with D tentatively TRBD1 (5 bases). The CDR3 totals 16 residues. Between the trimmed V and J ends, which lost 5 bases and 1 base, there was a span of 14 bases. Germline V CDR1 and CDR2: KGHDR, SFDVKD. CDR3 region: CATSATGTGSNQPQHF. CDR3 sequence (DNA): TGTGCCACCAGTGCGACCGGGACTGGAAGCAATCAGCCCCAGCATTTT.

This clonotype came up many times. The chain uses TRBV27 and TRBJ2-6; 10 bases are shared with TRBD2. The germline V gene encodes CDR1 MNHEY and CDR2 SMNVEV (reference sequence). Trimming at V came to 4 bases and at J to 2 bases, leaving 11 bases not matched to a gene. This CDR3 region has 19 residues. Written as DNA, the CDR3 is TGTGCCAGCAGTTCGTTCACCCTAGCGGGAGTAGCTGGGGCCAACGTCCTGACTTTC. It codes for CASSSFTLAGVAGANVLTF.

This clonotype appeared a few times. The gene calls are TRBV12-3 or TRBV12-4 and TRBJ2-3, with TRBD2 identical over 13 bases. The trim removed 5 bases at V and 0 bases at J, leaving 5 bases unmatched. CDR3 size: 17 residues. CDR3 protein: CASSGTSGESSTDTQYF. Here the CDR3 DNA reads TGTGCCAGCAGTGGGACTAGCGGGGAATCTAGCACAGATACGCAGTATTTT.

The chain uses TRBV28 and TRBJ2-1; 10 nucleotides line up with TRBD2. Germline V lookup: CDR1 MDHEN, CDR2 SYDVKM. This CDR3 contains 15 residues. The J segment lost 7 bases and the V segment lost 8 bases, leaving 11 bases of the junction unmatched. CDR3 coding DNA: TGTGCCAGCGTTTACCATAGCGGGGGGACAAATGAGCAGTTCTTC. This gives the protein CASVYHSGGTNEQFF.

The chain combines TRBV7-3 with TRBJ2-1; 12 bases fit TRBD2. The V gene end was trimmed by 3 bases and the J gene end by 7 bases; junction bases not matched to a gene: 4. The CDR3 is 15 amino acids. Per germline, CDR1 SGHTA and CDR2 FQGTGA. CDR3 nucleotide sequence: TGTGCCAGCAGCTTCTCGGGGACTAGCGGGAATGAGCAGTTCTTC. This sequence encodes CASSFSGTSGNEQFF.

Of note for this clonotype: A clone one base away is much larger, so this may be a read error. This chain links TRBV28 with TRBJ1-4, with a tentative D call TRBD1 (5 bases). The germline V gene has CDR1 MDHEN and CDR2 SYDVKM. Trimming cost V 5 bases and J 7 bases, with 17 bases left between them. This CDR3 contains 15 residues. Here the CDR3 DNA reads TGTGCCAGCAGTGAGTCAGGGACTAGGGGTGAAAAACTGTTTTTT. Translating it yields CASSESGTRGEKLFF.

The rearrangement links TRBV27 to TRBJ2-2; D might be TRBD2 (6 bases). There are 15 residues in the CDR3. CDR1 and CDR2 from the germline V gene are MNHEY and SMNVEV (reference sequence). With 0 bases removed from V and 7 bases from J, the gap between germline ends came to 12 bases. DNA for the CDR3: TGTGCCAGCAGTTTATCGATGGGGGGAATCGGGGAGCTGTTTTTT. Protein: CASSLSMGGIGELFF.

This clonotype was recorded once. This clone may be a read error of a much larger clone one base away. This chain connects TRBV7-2 to TRBJ2-6; D unclear. The CDR3 spans 13 residues. Germline V CDR1 and CDR2: SGHTA, FQGNSA. Between the trimmed V and J ends, which lost 4 bases and 4 bases, there was a span of 5 bases. The CDR3 bases are TGTACCAGCAGCTCCATAGGGGCCAACGTCCTGACTTTC. Its protein is CTSSSIGANVLTF.

V gene TRBV5-1 combines with J gene TRBJ2-1; D call uncertain. The germline V gene has CDR1 SGHRS and CDR2 YFSETQ. This CDR3 is built from 13 residues. The ends were cut back, 5 bases at V and 6 bases at J, with 12 bases in the middle. As DNA, the CDR3 is TGCGCCAGCAGATTTTTTCAGAGCAATGAGCAGTTCTTC. As protein: CASRFFQSNEQFF. Drawing the rest from reference TRBV5-1 and TRBJ2-1, the complete variable domain is KAGVTQTPRYLIKTRGQQVTLSCSPISGHRSVSWYQQTPGQGLQFLFEYFSETQRNKGNFPGRFSGRQFSNSRSEMNVSTLELGDSALYLCASRFFQSNEQFFGPGTRLTVL.

This chain connects TRBV5-6 to TRBJ1-3; 7 bases agree with TRBD1. CDR1 SGHDT and CDR2 YYEEEE come from the germline V gene. Trimming removed 0 bases from V and 2 bases from J; junction bases left unmatched: 2. This CDR3 region has 15 residues. CDR3 sequence (DNA): TGTGCCAGCAGCTTGGGACAGGGTCCTGGAAACACCATATATTTT. It encodes CASSLGQGPGNTIYF.

The rearrangement joins TRBV30 to TRBJ2-5; 7 positions match TRBD1. The CDR3 is made up of 15 amino acids. Germline V lookup: CDR1 GTSNPN, CDR2 SVGIG (reference sequence). The V gene end was trimmed by 3 bases and the J gene end by 4 bases; junction bases not matched to a gene: 11. The CDR3: CAWSTPTGIRETQYF. The CDR3 bases are TGTGCCTGGAGCACGCCGACAGGGATCAGAGAGACCCAGTACTTC.

This sequence joins TRBV11-3 and TRBJ1-1, with 7 bases aligning to TRBD1. Germline V gene sequence: CDR1 SGHNT, CDR2 YENEEA. J lost 3 bases, V lost 5 bases, and 6 bases had no gene match. The CDR3 loop spans 14 amino acids. The CDR3 spells CASSPRTGDTEAFF. CDR3 sequence (DNA): TGTGCCAGCAGCCCGAGAACAGGGGACACTGAAGCTTTCTTT.

V usage is TRBV27 and J usage is TRBJ2-7, with D unclear. CDR3 length equals 11 residues. Germline V gives CDR1 MNHEY, CDR2 SMNVEV (reference sequence). Trimming pared 7 bases from V and 3 bases from J, leaving 7 bases between. CDR3 loop: CASKSGYEQYF. The CDR3 DNA sequence: TGTGCCAGCAAATCCGGCTACGAGCAGTACTTC.

This clonotype was observed a handful of times. This chain connects TRBV6-1 to TRBJ2-7; 9 bases match TRBD1. V was clipped by 6 bases and J by 5 bases; unmatched bases: 11. Germline CDR1 reads MNHNS; CDR2 reads SASEGT. The CDR3 has 15 residues. The CDR3 sequence is CASRRTGTGFNEQYF. The CDR3 nucleotides read TGTGCCAGCAGGCGTACCGGGACAGGGTTCAACGAGCAGTACTTC.

This clonotype occurred a few times. The rearrangement uses TRBV6-1 and TRBJ2-1; the match to TRBD2 covers 7 bases. Germline V gene sequence: CDR1 MNHNS, CDR2 SASEGT. Trimming removed 5 bases from V and 1 base from J; junction bases left unmatched: 11. CDR3 length equals 17 residues. The DNA of the CDR3 is TGTGCCAGCAGTAGGCAGGGAACTAGCGCGTCCTACAATGAGCAGTTCTTC. Amino acid sequence: CASSRQGTSASYNEQFF.

This clonotype has more than one count but fewer than ten. The chain couples TRBV27 to TRBJ2-7; D is possibly TRBD2 (5 bases). The ends were cut back, 3 bases at V and 3 bases at J, with 9 bases in the middle. Germline values: CDR1 MNHEY, CDR2 SMNVEV (reference sequence). The CDR3 spans 13 residues. In DNA form, the CDR3 reads TGTGCCAGCAGTTTCGGGGTTTTCTACGAGCAGTACTTC. Translation gives CASSFGVFYEQYF.

The chain couples TRBV6-1 to TRBJ1-2; D not certain. Trimming left V 6 bases short and J 1 base short, with 3 bases between. This CDR3 is 11 amino acids long. CDR1 is MNHNS, CDR2 SASEGT, per germline. The CDR3 bases are TGTGCCAGCAGGAGTAACTATGGCTACACCTTC. It is translated as CASRSNYGYTF.